The text below deals with one T cell receptor beta chain. The data were obtained in a study of blood T cell repertoires in COVID-19. Study background: T cells, B-cell-depleted T cells, or PBMCs supplied cDNA or gDNA.

As originally analysed: It was from reference gene primer amplification that nucleated cell counts were estimated. The protocol was immunoSEQ multiplex PCR, while the TCRdb copy is restricted to in-frame clones and leaves out a portion. V and J calls and clone size are those listed in that table; D and trimming were worked out from the DNA. This table holds roughly 280,000 clones, 75% to 90% found once. V was pared by 6 bases and J by 4 bases, with 9 bases between. CDR3 length: 13 amino acids. Germline-derived CDR1 and CDR2 are KGHSH and LQKENI. This sequence joins TRBV18 and TRBJ2-2; D gene unclear. The clonotype was recovered from a woman under 40 with acute COVID-19. The sequenced sample was PBMCs or T cells enriched from blood (not recorded which). The DNA for the CDR3 is TGTGCCAGCTCCGCGGCCCGCACCGGGGAGCTGTTTTTT. This gives the protein CASSAARTGELFF. Supplemented by reference TRBV18 and TRBJ2-2, the full variable domain reads NAGVMQNPRHLVRRRGQEARLRCSPMKGHSHVYWYRQLPEEGLKFMVYLQKENIIDESGMPKERFSAEFPKEGPSILRIQQVVRGDSAAYFCASSAARTGELFFGEGSRLTVL.